This record looks at one T cell receptor (beta chain) sequence and its context. Its antigen is undetermined. The record originates from a study of graft-versus-host responses after intestinal transplantation. Turning to the study itself: Isolated intestinal, liver-intestinal, or multivisceral transplants had been given to the recipients. Recipients across the board were started on anti-thymocyte globulin induction, then kept on tacrolimus and steroids for about three years.

The study's findings and limits: Early post-transplant HvG declines showed an association with peak circulating GvH clone levels.

The repertoire was sequenced with immunoSEQ multiplex PCR; TCRdb's copy has only in-frame clones and lacks some. The sample shows about 86,000 clones, 88% of them seen only once. CDR3 length: 15 amino acids. The junction had 5 bases not matched to a gene; V was cut back by 6 bases and J by 3 bases. Per the germline V gene, CDR1 is SNHLY and CDR2 is FYNNEI. The receptor's source is a human donor who was the organ donor for an intestinal transplant. V gene TRBV2 combines with J gene TRBJ1-3; 10 bases are shared with TRBD1. The input for sequencing was unstimulated CD4+ T cells sorted from spleen or lymph node cells, taken before transplant. This chain's CDR3 is CASSRDRGFGNTIYF. The CDR3 DNA reads as TGTGCCAGCAGCCGGGACAGGGGCTTTGGAAACACCATATATTTT.